This T cell receptor beta chain stems from a study of beta chain features in type 1 diabetes (dated by TCRdb to 2016 to 2018). With regard to the full study: Mean age, gender distribution, total cell number and subset yield did not differ between patients and healthy donors. A total of around 110,000,000 sorted cells were examined across all samples, and RNA yield correlated strongly with the number of cells per subset. The study compared the TCRB repertoires of sorted circulating CD4+ T cell subsets in recently diagnosed type 1 diabetes patients with those in matched healthy donors. Regulatory and stem cell-like memory subsets were obtained from only 8 patients and roughly 8 healthy donors, while naive and central memory subsets were obtained from all 28 donors. Overall study outcomes, separate from this receptor: PCR may preferentially amplify shorter templates, but because patient and control samples were amplified and corrected together, any resulting skew would affect both groups equally. Because cDNA was sequenced instead of genomic DNA, highly expressing activated cells could be over-represented, though the groups showed no difference in activation or CD3 levels. Because small numbers of individuals were included in the HLA sub-analyses, any influence of HLA type on TCRB rearrangement was left unresolved. At VDJ recombination sites, patients with type 1 diabetes made fewer insertions and deleted more nucleotides, a pattern implying thymic rearrangement abnormalities. A moderate but significant shortening of TCRB CDR3 length was observed in type 1 diabetes patients in all four CD4+ subsets. Naive, central memory and regulatory TCRB repertoires appeared more similar among patients than among healthy donors.

From each donor, a single peripheral blood sample of 95 to 150 mL on average was drawn into heparinised tubes. Naive, central memory, regulatory and stem cell-like memory CD4+ T cells were sorted on a BD FACSAria II using a panel including CD45RO, CCR7, CD25, CD127, CD95 and CD27. All sorted populations exceeded 95% purity. PBMCs were isolated immediately by Lymphoprep density gradient centrifugation and stained directly without culture. Samples were stained and sorted in pairs, with one healthy donor and one patient per experiment, so that batch effects were minimized. The germline V gene provides CDR1 SGHTA and CDR2 FQGNSA. V lost 6 bases and J lost 11 bases; the stretch between them is 22 bases long. The CDR3 numbers 14 residues from cysteine through phenylalanine. Only the CDR3 DNA is retained, 42 bases long and in frame from the first base. The entire isolated RNA was reverse transcribed using the High Capacity cDNA Reverse Transcription Kit, and thus expressed TCRB transcripts were sequenced. Deep immunoSEQ sequencing was applied to naive, central memory and regulatory T cell samples, giving an average of about 3.6 million total reads per sample. Sorted cells were lysed in RLT buffer, and RNA was extracted using DNase-treated RNeasy Micro or Mini kits according to cell number. Each cell subset was processed separately to prevent cross-contamination, with patient and healthy donor samples processed together. TCRB sequences were amplified from cDNA with the immunoSEQ multiplex PCR, producing 87-bp fragments spanning the CDR3 region. The amplicons were sequenced using the Illumina HiSeq platform. Per the source publication's procedure: PCR bias was computationally corrected using synthetic template baselines, reads within Hamming distance 2 were collapsed, and singletons that could not be merged were discarded. By aligning reads against IMGT, V, D and J genes, CDR3 length, and insertions or deletions at six rearrangement sites were assigned. Within each subset, clonotype counts were normalized to sorted cell number, after which true diversity and Gini coefficients were computed with the tcR R package. The overlap coefficient, calculated on TCRB nucleotide sequences, was used to quantify repertoire sharing. Out-of-frame TCRB sequences from naive cells were analyzed as a proxy for the pre-selection repertoire. What TCRdb holds here is the immuneACCESS table cut down to in-frame rearrangements. Part of the clones is not present; checked against another copy, under half of the missing clones reflect an unresolved V gene, and the others are unexplained. That table gives V, J and clone size, and the DNA gave D and trimming. In all, the sample holds some 350,000 clones, and roughly 14% of those were seen once. 0.015% of the sample comes from the top ten.

On this clone: Its recognized antigen is unknown. No much larger clonotype is one base removed from it; base qualities were not supplied.

The sequence links TRBV7-2 to TRBJ1-1; no D gene can be assigned with confidence. The clonotype originates from a woman aged 18-29 years with type 1 diabetes. Sample: naive CD4+ T cells from blood. The cell subset or site tag for this specimen amounts to: true naive CD4+ T cells. Here is the DNA: TGTGCCAGCAGTCCCGGGAGTACTTGGTCGTGGGCTTTCTTT. This encodes CASSPGSTWSWAFF. The full variable domain, completed from the reference TRBV7-2 and TRBJ1-1 proteins outside the CDR3, reads GAGVSQSPSNKVTEKGKDVELRCDPISGHTALYWYRQSLGQGLEFLIYFQGNSAPDKSGLPSDRFSAERTGGSVSTLTIQRTQQEDSAVYLCASSPGSTWSWAFFGQGTRLTVV.